Listed below are T cell receptor beta chains from one sample, sequenced in a study of Graves' ophthalmopathy and Graves' hyperthyroidism. MiXCR was run by TCRdb on the multiplex PCR reads, yielding one entry per CDR3 protein. The data contain about 220,000 distinct CDR3 sequences, about 22% of them seen just once; the ten biggest clones take up around two fifths. The sample was peripheral blood. These receptors were obtained from a woman in her fifties or sixties with Graves' ophthalmopathy. CDR3s include the opening cysteine and the closing phenylalanine or tryptophan. The order of the fields is V gene, J gene, clone size, CDR3 protein. Expanded clones get a size class; other rows say once, few or many, or leave the size out.

V: TRBV6-1
J: TRBJ2-2
size: NA
CDR3: CASSVGQGGTGELFF

V: TRBV24-1
J: TRBJ2-2
size: NA
CDR3: CATSDTGQGSTGELFF

V: TRBV7-2
J: TRBJ1-1
size: many
CDR3: CASSLSAGNTEAFF

V: TRBV7-9
J: TRBJ1-3
size: many
CDR3: CANSPAAGNTIYF

V: TRBV19
J: TRBJ1-1
size: many
CDR3: CASKKAAMGRAFF

V: TRBV28
J: TRBJ1-5
size: NA
CDR3: CASRPDRGRNQPQHF

V: TRBV7-2
J: TRBJ2-4
size: many
CDR3: CASSPPGRDLAKNIQYF

V: TRBV6-2/TRBV6-3
J: TRBJ1-1
size: many
CDR3: CASSYPKPGGTEAFF

V: TRBV6-1
J: TRBJ1-6
size: NA
CDR3: CASTIDPDSPLHF

V: TRBV7-2
J: TRBJ2-7
size: NA
CDR3: CASSLVAAGDYERYF

V: TRBV19
J: TRBJ1-1
size: many
CDR3: CASSVFHTGRGAFF

V: TRBV6-5
J: TRBJ2-7
size: many
CDR3: CASRQGQVGEQYF

V: TRBV19
J: TRBJ1-5
size: many
CDR3: CASNPTGFGSNQPQHF

V: TRBV20-1
J: TRBJ2-7
size: many
CDR3: CSAVDLARSYEQYF

V: TRBV5-1
J: TRBJ2-5
size: many
CDR3: CASSVAGTFQETQYF

V: TRBV7-2
J: TRBJ2-4
size: many
CDR3: CASSFSGYIQYF

V: TRBV6-1
J: TRBJ2-6
size: many
CDR3: CASSETAAPGANVLTF

V: TRBV28
J: TRBJ2-7
size: many
CDR3: CASSTGGTYEQYF

V: TRBV6-2/TRBV6-3
J: TRBJ1-1
size: many
CDR3: CASRADPTGSTEAFF

V: TRBV11-2
J: TRBJ2-2
size: NA
CDR3: CASSPPGSQGNTGELFF

V: TRBV6-2/TRBV6-3
J: TRBJ1-1
size: NA
CDR3: CASSYGRRHPFEAFF

V: TRBV10-3
J: TRBJ2-5
size: NA
CDR3: CAISGGFEETQYF

V: TRBV6-1
J: TRBJ1-5
size: many
CDR3: CAISPGPVYQPQHF

V: TRBV2
J: TRBJ1-6
size: many
CDR3: CASRATSSPLHF

V: TRBV19
J: TRBJ2-2
size: many
CDR3: CASSIASANTGELFF

V: TRBV3-1
J: TRBJ2-7
size: NA
CDR3: CASSQPALAVYEQSF

V: TRBV20-1
J: TRBJ2-7
size: NA
CDR3: CSARVGQGEEQYF

V: TRBV12-3/TRBV12-4
J: TRBJ1-6
size: many
CDR3: CASSLAGTDNSPLHF

V: TRBV7-2
J: TRBJ2-7
size: many
CDR3: CASTRKRQGSYEQYF

V: TRBV28
J: TRBJ1-1
size: many
CDR3: CASSLGHRVAFF

V: TRBV6-1
J: TRBJ1-3
size: NA
CDR3: CASGGRGDGNTIYF

V: TRBV12-3/TRBV12-4
J: TRBJ2-5
size: many
CDR3: CASSDSGGGETQYF

V: TRBV3-1
J: TRBJ2-2
size: NA
CDR3: CASVDSPPGELFF

V: TRBV7-9
J: TRBJ1-1
size: many
CDR3: CASSLAQEGTEAFF

V: TRBV2
J: TRBJ1-5
size: many
CDR3: CASSVARARNQPQHF

V: TRBV20-1
J: TRBJ2-5
size: many
CDR3: CSARVAGEETQYF

V: TRBV7-9
J: TRBJ2-5
size: NA
CDR3: CASSPQGFSFGETQYF

V: TRBV12-3/TRBV12-4
J: TRBJ2-7
size: many
CDR3: CASSPSLRQSYEQYF

V: TRBV30
J: TRBJ1-2
size: NA
CDR3: CAWSRRGYGYTF

V: TRBV6-4
J: TRBJ2-4
size: many
CDR3: CASSDHIGTPASRGKNIQYF

V: TRBV6-1
J: TRBJ2-7
size: NA
CDR3: CASSESRGGGEQYF

V: TRBV6-1
J: TRBJ2-4
size: few
CDR3: CASSSSINIQYF

V: TRBV6-5
J: TRBJ1-3
size: many
CDR3: CASSLGPLSGNTIYF

V: TRBV20-1
J: TRBJ2-7
size: many
CDR3: CSASVVRGANEQYF

V: TRBV2
J: TRBJ2-7
size: once
CDR3: CAITGGPPSYEQYF